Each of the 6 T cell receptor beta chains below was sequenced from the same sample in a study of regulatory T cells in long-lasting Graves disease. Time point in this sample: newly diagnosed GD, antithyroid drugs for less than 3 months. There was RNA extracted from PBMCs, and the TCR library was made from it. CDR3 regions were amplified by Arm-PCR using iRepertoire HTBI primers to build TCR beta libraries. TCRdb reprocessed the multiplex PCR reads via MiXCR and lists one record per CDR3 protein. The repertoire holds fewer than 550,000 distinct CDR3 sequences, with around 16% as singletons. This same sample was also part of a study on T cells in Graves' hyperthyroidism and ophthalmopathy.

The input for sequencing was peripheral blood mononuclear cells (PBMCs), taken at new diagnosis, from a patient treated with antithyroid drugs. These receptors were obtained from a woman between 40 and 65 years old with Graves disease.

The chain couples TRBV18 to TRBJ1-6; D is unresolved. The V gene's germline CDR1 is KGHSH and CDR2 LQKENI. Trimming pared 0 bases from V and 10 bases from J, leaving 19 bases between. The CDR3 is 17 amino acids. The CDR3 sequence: CASSPPSGQAYGSPLHF. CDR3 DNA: TGTGCCAGCTCACCACCTTCCGGGCAGGCATATGGATCACCCCTCCACTTT. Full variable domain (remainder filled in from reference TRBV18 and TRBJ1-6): NAGVMQNPRHLVRRRGQEARLRCSPMKGHSHVYWYRQLPEEGLKFMVYLQKENIIDESGMPKERFSAEFPKEGPSILRIQQVVRGDSAAYFCASSPPSGQAYGSPLHFGNGTRLTVT.

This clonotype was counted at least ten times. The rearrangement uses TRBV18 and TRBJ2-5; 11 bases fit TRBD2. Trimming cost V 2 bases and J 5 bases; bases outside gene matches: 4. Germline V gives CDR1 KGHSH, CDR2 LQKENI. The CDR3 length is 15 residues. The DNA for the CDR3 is TGTGCCAGCTCACCAAGACTAGCGGGGATGGAGACCCAGTACTTC. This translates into CASSPRLAGMETQYF.

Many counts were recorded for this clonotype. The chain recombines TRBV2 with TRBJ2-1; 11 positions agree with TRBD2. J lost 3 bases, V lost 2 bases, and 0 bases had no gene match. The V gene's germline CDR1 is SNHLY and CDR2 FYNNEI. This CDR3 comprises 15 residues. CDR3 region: CASSETSGGYNEQFF. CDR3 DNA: TGTGCCAGCAGTGAAACTAGCGGGGGCTACAATGAGCAGTTCTTC. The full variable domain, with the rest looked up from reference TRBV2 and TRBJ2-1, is EPEVTQTPSHQVTQMGQEVILRCVPISNHLYFYWYRQILGQKVEFLVSFYNNEISEKSEIFDDQFSVERPDGSNFTLKIRSTKLEDSAMYFCASSETSGGYNEQFFGPGTRLTVL.

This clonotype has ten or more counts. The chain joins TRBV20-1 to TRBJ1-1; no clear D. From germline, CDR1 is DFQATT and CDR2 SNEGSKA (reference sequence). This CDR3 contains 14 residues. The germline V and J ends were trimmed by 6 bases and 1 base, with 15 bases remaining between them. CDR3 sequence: CSAEPGESNTEAFF. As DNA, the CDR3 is TGCAGTGCCGAACCCGGGGAGTCGAACACTGAAGCTTTCTTT.

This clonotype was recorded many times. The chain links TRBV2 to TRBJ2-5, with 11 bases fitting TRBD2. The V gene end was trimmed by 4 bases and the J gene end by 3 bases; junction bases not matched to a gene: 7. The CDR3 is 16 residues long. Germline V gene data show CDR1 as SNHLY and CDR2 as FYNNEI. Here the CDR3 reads CASSAQLAGVEETQYF. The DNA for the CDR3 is TGTGCCAGCAGTGCACAACTAGCGGGAGTAGAAGAGACCCAGTACTTC.

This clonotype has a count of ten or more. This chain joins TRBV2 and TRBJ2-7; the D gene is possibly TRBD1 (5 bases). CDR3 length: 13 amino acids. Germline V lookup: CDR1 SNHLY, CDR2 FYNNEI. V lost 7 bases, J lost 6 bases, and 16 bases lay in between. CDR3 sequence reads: CASTRQPTGEQYF. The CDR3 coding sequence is TGTGCCAGCACTAGACAGCCTACGGGCGAGCAGTACTTC.